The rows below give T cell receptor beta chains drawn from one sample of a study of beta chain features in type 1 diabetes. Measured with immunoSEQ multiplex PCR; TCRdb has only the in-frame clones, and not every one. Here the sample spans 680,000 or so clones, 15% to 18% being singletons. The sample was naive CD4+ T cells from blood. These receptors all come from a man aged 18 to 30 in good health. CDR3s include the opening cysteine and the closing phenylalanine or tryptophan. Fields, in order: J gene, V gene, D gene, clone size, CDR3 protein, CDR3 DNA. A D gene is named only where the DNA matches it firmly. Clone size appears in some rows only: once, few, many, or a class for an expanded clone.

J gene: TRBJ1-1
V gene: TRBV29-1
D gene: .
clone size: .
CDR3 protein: CSVGLRLIDTEAFF
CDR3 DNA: TGCAGCGTTGGTCTGCGCCTTATAGACACTGAAGCTTTCTTT

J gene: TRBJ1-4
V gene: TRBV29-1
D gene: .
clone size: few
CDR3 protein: CSVAGVNEKLFF
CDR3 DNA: TGCAGCGTTGCTGGGGTTAATGAAAAACTGTTTTTT

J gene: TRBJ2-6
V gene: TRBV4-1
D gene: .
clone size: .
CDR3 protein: CASSLLPGANVLTF
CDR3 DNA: TGCGCCAGCAGCCTTCTTCCAGGGGCCAACGTCCTGACTTTC

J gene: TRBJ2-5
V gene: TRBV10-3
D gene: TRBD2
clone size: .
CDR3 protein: CAISGGLAGGYLQETQYF
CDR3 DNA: TGTGCCATCAGTGGGGGACTAGCGGGAGGATACCTCCAAGAGACCCAGTACTTC

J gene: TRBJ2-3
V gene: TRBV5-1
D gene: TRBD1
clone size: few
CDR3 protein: CASSGGQGARTDTQYF
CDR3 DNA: TGCGCCAGCAGCGGAGGACAGGGGGCACGGACAGATACGCAGTATTTT

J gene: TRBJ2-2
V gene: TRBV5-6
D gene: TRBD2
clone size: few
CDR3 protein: CASSQGLESTGELFF
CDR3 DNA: TGTGCCAGCAGCCAGGGACTAGAGAGCACCGGGGAGCTGTTTTTT

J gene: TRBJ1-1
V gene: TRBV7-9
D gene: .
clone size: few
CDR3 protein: CASSYPTITEAFF
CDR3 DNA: TGTGCCAGCAGCTACCCCACCATCACTGAAGCTTTCTTT

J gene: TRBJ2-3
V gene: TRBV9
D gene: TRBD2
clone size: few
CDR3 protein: CASSAKGLAGVTQYF
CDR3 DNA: TGTGCCAGCAGCGCCAAAGGACTAGCGGGAGTAACGCAGTATTTT

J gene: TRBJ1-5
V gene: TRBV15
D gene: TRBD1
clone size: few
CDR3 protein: CATSRTGQPQHF
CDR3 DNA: TGTGCCACCAGCAGGACAGGGCAGCCCCAGCATTTT

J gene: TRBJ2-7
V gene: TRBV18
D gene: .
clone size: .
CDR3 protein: CASSPGGAVSSYEQYF
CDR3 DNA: TGTGCCAGCTCACCGGGAGGAGCGGTTAGCTCCTACGAGCAGTACTTC

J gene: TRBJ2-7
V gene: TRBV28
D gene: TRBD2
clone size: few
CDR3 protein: CASRREGLQYEQYF
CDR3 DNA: TGTGCCAGCCGCCGGGAGGGCCTTCAATACGAGCAGTACTTC

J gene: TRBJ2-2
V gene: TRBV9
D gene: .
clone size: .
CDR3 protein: CASSVEVWGANTGELFF
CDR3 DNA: TGTGCCAGCAGCGTAGAGGTCTGGGGGGCGAACACCGGGGAGCTGTTTTTT

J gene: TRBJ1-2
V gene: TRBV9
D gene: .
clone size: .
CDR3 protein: CASSAQGVYGYTF
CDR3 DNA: TGTGCCAGCAGCGCACAGGGAGTTTATGGCTACACCTTC

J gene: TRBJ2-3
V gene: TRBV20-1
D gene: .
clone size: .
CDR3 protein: CRPGARWTQYF
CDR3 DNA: TGCAGGCCCGGGGCCAGGTGGACGCAGTATTTT

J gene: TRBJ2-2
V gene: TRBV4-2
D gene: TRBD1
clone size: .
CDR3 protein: CASRHPGQRTGELFF
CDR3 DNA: TGTGCCAGCAGGCATCCGGGACAGAGGACCGGGGAGCTGTTTTTT

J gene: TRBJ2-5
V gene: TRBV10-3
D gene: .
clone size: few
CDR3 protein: CAISERDKGGRVKETQYF
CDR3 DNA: TGTGCCATCAGTGAGAGGGACAAGGGGGGAAGAGTTAAAGAGACCCAGTACTTC

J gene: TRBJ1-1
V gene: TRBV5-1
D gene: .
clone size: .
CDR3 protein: CASSRLTNTEAFF
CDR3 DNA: TGCGCCAGCTCCCGGTTAACCAACACTGAAGCTTTCTTT

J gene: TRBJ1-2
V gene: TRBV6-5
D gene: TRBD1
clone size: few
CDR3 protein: CASSLQGYGYTF
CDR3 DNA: TGTGCCAGCAGTCTACAGGGGTATGGCTACACCTTC

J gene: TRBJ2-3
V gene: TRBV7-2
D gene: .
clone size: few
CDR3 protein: CASSLRGGRPDTQYF
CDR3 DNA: TGTGCCAGCAGCTTGAGGGGCGGTCGCCCAGATACGCAGTATTTT

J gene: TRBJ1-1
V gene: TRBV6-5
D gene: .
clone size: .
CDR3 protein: CASTPAGLGEAFF
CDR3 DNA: TGTGCCAGCACTCCCGCTGGTTTGGGTGAAGCTTTCTTT

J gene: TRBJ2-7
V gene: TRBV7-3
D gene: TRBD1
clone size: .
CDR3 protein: CASSSTTGYEQYF
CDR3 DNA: TGTGCCAGCAGCTCTACGACAGGGTACGAGCAGTACTTC

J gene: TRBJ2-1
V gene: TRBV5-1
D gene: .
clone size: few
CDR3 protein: CASSLAKNNEQFF
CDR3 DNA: TGCGCCAGCAGCTTGGCCAAAAACAATGAGCAGTTCTTC

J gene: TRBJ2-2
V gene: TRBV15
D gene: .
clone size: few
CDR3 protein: CATGAVNTGELFF
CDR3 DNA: TGTGCCACAGGGGCAGTGAACACCGGGGAGCTGTTTTTT

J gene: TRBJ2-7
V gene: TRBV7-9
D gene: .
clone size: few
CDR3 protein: CASSIRGEQYF
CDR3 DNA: TGTGCCAGCAGCATCCGGGGAGAGCAGTACTTC

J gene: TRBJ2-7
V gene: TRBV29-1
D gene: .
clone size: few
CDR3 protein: CSAGLTQNEQYF
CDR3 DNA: TGCAGCGCGGGGTTAACCCAGAACGAGCAGTACTTC

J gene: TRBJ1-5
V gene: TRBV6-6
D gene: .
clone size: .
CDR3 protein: CASSYSGSNQPQHF
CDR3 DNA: TGTGCCAGCAGTTACTCGGGTAGCAATCAGCCCCAGCATTTT

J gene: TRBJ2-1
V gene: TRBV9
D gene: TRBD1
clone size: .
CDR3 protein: CASSVVVGGIYNEQFF
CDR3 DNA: TGTGCCAGCAGCGTAGTGGTAGGGGGCATCTACAATGAGCAGTTCTTC

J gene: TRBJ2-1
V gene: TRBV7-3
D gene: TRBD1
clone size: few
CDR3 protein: CASRPDRGTDEQFF
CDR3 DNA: TGTGCCAGCCGCCCCGACAGGGGAACGGATGAGCAGTTCTTC

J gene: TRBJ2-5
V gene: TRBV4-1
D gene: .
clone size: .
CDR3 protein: CASSQFTRETQYF
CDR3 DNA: TGCGCCAGCAGCCAATTCACCCGGGAGACCCAGTACTTC

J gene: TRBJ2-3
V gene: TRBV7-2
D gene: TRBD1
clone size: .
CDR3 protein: CASSLRQGANTQYF
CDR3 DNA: TGTGCCAGCAGCTTAAGACAGGGGGCAAATACGCAGTATTTT

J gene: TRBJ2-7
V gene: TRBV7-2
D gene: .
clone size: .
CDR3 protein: CASSFAHYEQYF
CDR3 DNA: TGTGCCAGCAGCTTCGCCCACTACGAGCAGTACTTC

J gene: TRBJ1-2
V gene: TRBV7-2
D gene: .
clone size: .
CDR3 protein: CASTSSGDYYGYTF
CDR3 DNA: TGTGCCAGCACTTCCTCGGGGGACTACTATGGCTACACCTTC

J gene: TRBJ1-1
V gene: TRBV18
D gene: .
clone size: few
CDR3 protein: CASSPGVNTEAFF
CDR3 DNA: TGTGCCAGCTCACCTGGTGTGAACACTGAAGCTTTCTTT

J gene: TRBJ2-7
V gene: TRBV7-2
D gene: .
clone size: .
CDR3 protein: CASSLGPPNEQYF
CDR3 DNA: TGTGCCAGCAGCCTCGGACCCCCCAATGAGCAGTACTTC

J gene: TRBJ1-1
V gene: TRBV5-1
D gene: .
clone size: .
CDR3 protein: CASSSTRGLGTEAFF
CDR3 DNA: TGCGCCAGCAGCTCTACCAGGGGACTGGGCACTGAAGCTTTCTTT

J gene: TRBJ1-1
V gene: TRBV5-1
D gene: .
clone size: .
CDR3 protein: CASSLSRGNTEAFF
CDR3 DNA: TGCGCCAGCAGCTTAAGCAGGGGGAACACTGAAGCTTTCTTT

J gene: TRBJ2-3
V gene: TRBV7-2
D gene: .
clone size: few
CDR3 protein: CASSLAGGHRDTQYF
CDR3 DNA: TGTGCCAGCAGCTTAGCGGGGGGCCATAGAGATACGCAGTATTTT

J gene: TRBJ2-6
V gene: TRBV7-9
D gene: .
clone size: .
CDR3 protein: CASSSRGRATGANVLTF
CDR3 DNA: TGTGCCAGCAGCTCAAGGGGGAGGGCTACAGGGGCCAACGTCCTGACTTTC

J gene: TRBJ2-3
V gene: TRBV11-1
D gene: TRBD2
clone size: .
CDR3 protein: CASSFPSGLAGVRTDTQYF
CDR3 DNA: TGTGCCAGCAGCTTTCCCTCGGGACTAGCGGGGGTTCGCACAGATACGCAGTATTTT

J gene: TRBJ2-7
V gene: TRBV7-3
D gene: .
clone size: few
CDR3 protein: CASSSPPGEQYF
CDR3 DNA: TGTGCCAGCAGCTCCCCTCCCGGCGAGCAGTACTTC

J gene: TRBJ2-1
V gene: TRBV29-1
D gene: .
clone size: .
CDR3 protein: CSVEARQDNEQFF
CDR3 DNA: TGCAGCGTTGAAGCCCGACAGGACAATGAGCAGTTCTTC

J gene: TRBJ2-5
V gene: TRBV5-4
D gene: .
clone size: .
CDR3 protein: CASSLGTKETQYF
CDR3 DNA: TGTGCCAGCAGCTTGGGGACTAAAGAGACCCAGTACTTC

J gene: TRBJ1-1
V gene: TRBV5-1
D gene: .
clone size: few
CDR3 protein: CASSSLGNTEAFF
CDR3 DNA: TGCGCCAGCAGCTCTTTGGGGAACACTGAAGCTTTCTTT

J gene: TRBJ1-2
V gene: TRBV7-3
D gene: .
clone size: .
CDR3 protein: CASSLTAQGYTF
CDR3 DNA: TGTGCCAGCAGCTTAACGGCGCAGGGCTACACCTTC

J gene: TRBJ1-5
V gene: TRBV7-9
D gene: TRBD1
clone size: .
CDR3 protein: CASSRLLDREGNQPQHF
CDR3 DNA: TGTGCCAGCAGCCGCCTGCTGGACAGGGAGGGGAATCAGCCCCAGCATTTT

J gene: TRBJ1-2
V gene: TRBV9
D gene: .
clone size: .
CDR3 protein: CASSVGQDYGYTF
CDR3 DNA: TGTGCCAGCAGCGTAGGACAGGACTATGGCTACACCTTC

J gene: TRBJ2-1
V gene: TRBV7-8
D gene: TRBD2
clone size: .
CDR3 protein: CASRSRRGGGPRSYNEQFF
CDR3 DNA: TGTGCCAGCAGATCCCGCCGTGGGGGAGGGCCAAGATCCTACAATGAGCAGTTCTTC

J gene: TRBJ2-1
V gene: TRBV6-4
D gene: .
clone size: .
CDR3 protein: CASSPRTTPGTEQFF
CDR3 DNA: TGTGCCAGCAGTCCGCGGACCACCCCCGGGACTGAGCAGTTCTTC

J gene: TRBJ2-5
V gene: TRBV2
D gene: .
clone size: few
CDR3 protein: CASSETVLTYF
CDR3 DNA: TGTGCCAGCAGTGAGACAGTCCTAACCTACTTC

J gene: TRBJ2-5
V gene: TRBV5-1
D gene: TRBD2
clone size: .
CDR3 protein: CASSLSGGLLETQYF
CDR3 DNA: TGCGCCAGCAGCCTTAGCGGGGGCCTACTGGAGACCCAGTACTTC

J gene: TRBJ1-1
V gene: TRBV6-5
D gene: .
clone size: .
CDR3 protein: CASSPVGRPEAFF
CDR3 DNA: TGTGCCAGCTCCCCGGTGGGACGGCCTGAAGCTTTCTTT

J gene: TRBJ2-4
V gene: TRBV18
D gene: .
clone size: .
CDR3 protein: CASSPRRDIKAKNIQYF
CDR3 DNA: TGTGCCAGCTCACCTAGGCGGGACATCAAAGCCAAAAACATTCAGTACTTC

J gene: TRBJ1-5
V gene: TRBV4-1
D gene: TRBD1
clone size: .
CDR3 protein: CASSQDLVDRGARNQPQHF
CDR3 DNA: TGCGCCAGCAGCCAGGACTTGGTGGACAGGGGGGCTCGTAATCAGCCCCAGCATTTT

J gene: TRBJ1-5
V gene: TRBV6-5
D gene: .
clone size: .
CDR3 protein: CASSLDRSQPQHF
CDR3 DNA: TGTGCCAGCAGCCTCGACAGATCCCAGCCCCAGCATTTT

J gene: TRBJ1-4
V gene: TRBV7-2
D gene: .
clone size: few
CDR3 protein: CASSPYVGFNEKLFF
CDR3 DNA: TGTGCCAGCAGCCCTTACGTGGGATTTAATGAAAAACTGTTTTTT